This TCR beta chain was retrieved from a study of T cell repertoires in cytomegalovirus infection. Study in general: Public TCR beta signature analysis indicated the presence of both CMV infection and matching HLA type. The study, taken as a whole, reports: Based on cumulative public TCR beta family frequency, carriers of CMV plus the relevant HLA were identified.

The CDR3 sequence is 11 residues long. V shed 8 bases and J shed 0 bases, with 2 bases lying between them. Germline values: CDR1 SEHNR, CDR2 FQNEAQ (reference sequence). TCRdb re-called the reads with MiXCR, one entry per CDR3 protein. The sample records about 120,000 distinct CDR3 sequences, around 10% being singletons. In this sample, this clonotype turned up a few times. Its specificity is not known. The V gene is TRBV7-9, the J gene TRBJ1-3; D not resolved. The sequencing input was PBMCs, sequenced either directly or after in vitro stimulation (not recorded which). This clonotype was sampled from a human donor in good health (CMV status not recorded). Some clones in this sample may be carry-over from other donors' samples. The CDR3 region is CASGSGNTIYF. DNA for the CDR3: TGTGCCAGCGGCTCTGGAAACACCATATATTTT.